One sample yielded the 18 T cell receptor beta chains listed below, sequenced in a study of Graves' ophthalmopathy and Graves' hyperthyroidism. Investigators amplified TCR beta CDR3 regions from RNA transcripts. The workflow started with a first-round RT-PCR run with HTBI primers and then moved on to a second-round multiplex PCR. From the multiplex PCR reads, TCRdb called clonotypes with MiXCR, one entry per CDR3 protein. Counted here are some 250,000 distinct CDR3 sequences, around 45% occurring once; the ten biggest clones make up about half. Sequencing was performed on peripheral blood. The receptors derive from an adult man with Graves' ophthalmopathy.

The chain uses TRBV2 and TRBJ2-6; 9 bases are a match to TRBD1. This CDR3 has 18 residues. After removal of 5 bases from V and 2 bases from J, the junction contained 10 bases not matched to a gene. Looked up from germline, CDR1 is SNHLY and CDR2 is FYNNEI. The chain's CDR3 is CASSPQGTGSPGANVLTF. In DNA, the CDR3 is TGTGCCAGCAGTCCTCAGGGGACAGGGTCGCCTGGGGCCAACGTCCTGACTTTC.

This clonotype was seen a few times. The CDR3 bases are TGCAGCGCTCAGGGTCTATCGAACACTGAAGCTTTCTTT. Residues: CSAQGLSNTEAFF. The gene calls are TRBV29-1 and TRBJ1-1; TRBD1 is a possible D gene (5 bases). Trimming cost V 7 bases and J 1 base, with 13 bases left between them. Germline CDR1 SQVTM, CDR2 ANQGSEA. The CDR3 contains 13 residues. The full variable domain, rest sourced from reference TRBV29-1 and TRBJ1-1, is SAVISQKPSRDICQRGTSLTIQCQVDSQVTMMFWYRQQPGQSLTLIATANQGSEATYESGFVIDKFPISRPNLTFSTLTVSNMSPEDSSIYLCSAQGLSNTEAFFGQGTRLTVV.

This chain joins TRBV6-6 and TRBJ1-1, with D tentatively TRBD1 (5 bases). This CDR3 is built from 13 residues. Germline lookup yields CDR1 MNHNY and CDR2 SVGAGI (reference sequence). V was pared by 5 bases and J by 10 bases, with 17 bases between. The CDR3 is CASSEARDGGAFF. CDR3 nucleotide sequence: TGTGCCAGCAGTGAAGCCCGGGACGGTGGAGCTTTCTTT.

This chain links TRBV2 with TRBJ1-6; the D gene is possibly TRBD1 (6 bases). V lost 5 bases and J 11 bases, leaving 13 bases between the germline ends. Germline values: CDR1 SNHLY, CDR2 FYNNEI. CDR3 size: 13 residues. CDR3 sequence: CASSPNRDPPLHF. DNA of the CDR3: TGTGCCAGCAGTCCCAACAGGGATCCACCCCTCCACTTT. Complete variable domain (other parts from reference TRBV2 and TRBJ1-6): EPEVTQTPSHQVTQMGQEVILRCVPISNHLYFYWYRQILGQKVEFLVSFYNNEISEKSEIFDDQFSVERPDGSNFTLKIRSTKLEDSAMYFCASSPNRDPPLHFGNGTRLTVT.

This clonotype was seen only a few times. This chain links TRBV9 with TRBJ1-1; 7 positions match TRBD1. The CDR3 is made up of 13 amino acids. Germline V gene lookup returns CDR1 SGDLS and CDR2 YYNGEE. The V and J ends lost 4 bases and 5 bases, in that order; junction bases with no gene match: 5. CDR3 DNA: TGTGCCAGCAGCCTGACAGGGCGGACTGAAGCTTTCTTT. Protein: CASSLTGRTEAFF.

The chain uses TRBV2 and TRBJ1-5; D uncertain. The germline V and J ends were trimmed by 8 bases and 7 bases, with 15 bases remaining between them. The V gene's germline CDR1 is SNHLY and CDR2 FYNNEI. The CDR3 loop spans 13 amino acids. CDR3 bases: TGTGCCAGCCTCCACCCTAGGAAGCAGCCCCAGCATTTT. Residues: CASLHPRKQPQHF.

The rearrangement links TRBV7-2 to TRBJ1-6, with a possible D match to TRBD1 (6 bases). Per germline, CDR1 SGHTA and CDR2 FQGNSA. This CDR3 spans 17 amino acids. V lost 5 bases to trimming and J lost 10 bases, with 24 bases between them. The DNA for the CDR3 is TGTGCCAGCAGCCTAACCTCGGCGACAGGCCCGGGGTCACCCCTCCACTTT. Encoded protein: CASSLTSATGPGSPLHF. The entire variable domain, with the rest obtained from reference TRBV7-2 and TRBJ1-6, is as follows: GAGVSQSPSNKVTEKGKDVELRCDPISGHTALYWYRQSLGQGLEFLIYFQGNSAPDKSGLPSDRFSAERTGGSVSTLTIQRTQQEDSAVYLCASSLTSATGPGSPLHFGNGTRLTVT.

This chain uses TRBV7-3 with TRBJ2-2; a possible D gene is TRBD1 (6 bases). Germline values: CDR1 SGHTA, CDR2 FQGTGA. The CDR3 totals 17 residues. V gave up 5 bases and J gave up 1 base, with 17 bases separating them. This chain's CDR3 is CASSLSPGHQNTGELFF. The CDR3 DNA reads TGTGCCAGCAGCCTCTCACCGGGACACCAGAACACCGGGGAGCTGTTTTTT. Complete variable domain (other parts from reference TRBV7-3 and TRBJ2-2): GAGVSQTPSNKVTEKGKYVELRCDPISGHTALYWYRQSLGQGPEFLIYFQGTGAADDSGLPNDRFFAVRPEGSVSTLKIQRTERGDSAVYLCASSLSPGHQNTGELFFGEGSRLTVL.

V gene TRBV29-1 combines with J gene TRBJ2-5; 11 bases map to TRBD2. V was pared by 8 bases and J by 5 bases, with 4 bases of the junction left unmatched. Germline V gives CDR1 SQVTM, CDR2 ANQGSEA. This CDR3 contains 12 residues. CDR3 bases: TGCAGCATAACTAGCGGGGGTGAGACCCAGTACTTC. Translating it yields CSITSGGETQYF.

The chain uses TRBV10-3 and TRBJ1-4, with D possibly TRBD1 on 5 matching bases. This CDR3 comprises 17 residues. CDR1 is ENHRY, CDR2 SYGVKD, per germline. V was shortened by 0 bases and J by 1 base, with 12 bases between the two germline ends. The DNA of the CDR3 is TGTGCCATCAGTGAGTCTCAGGGAAATGAAACTAATGAAAAACTGTTTTTT. This sequence encodes CAISESQGNETNEKLFF.

V usage is TRBV29-1 and J usage is TRBJ2-7; possibly TRBD2 for D (7 bases). Germline assignment: CDR1 SQVTM and CDR2 ANQGSEA. This CDR3 contains 15 residues. The germline V and J ends were trimmed by 6 bases and 0 bases, with 18 bases remaining between them. CDR3 sequence reads: CSVAGGGVPSYEQYF. CDR3 coding DNA: TGCAGCGTCGCTGGAGGGGGGGTGCCCTCCTACGAGCAGTACTTC.

The chain links TRBV24-1 to TRBJ1-4; 8 positions match TRBD1. Germline values: CDR1 KGHDR, CDR2 SFDVKD. V gave up 4 bases and J gave up 8 bases; unmatched junction bases: 11. The CDR3 runs to 16 residues. In DNA, the CDR3 is TGTGCCACCAGTGAAGGGCCGCGGACAGGGAGCGAAAAACTGTTTTTT. As protein: CATSEGPRTGSEKLFF.

The genes are TRBV12-3 or TRBV12-4 and TRBJ2-5, with no clear D. V was pared by 2 bases and J by 5 bases, with 9 bases between. The CDR3 loop spans 13 amino acids. DNA of the CDR3: TGTGCCAGCAGTTTACTCAGTATCGAGACCCAGTACTTC. It encodes CASSLLSIETQYF.

The J gene is TRBJ2-7, the V gene TRBV3-1; D call uncertain. The V gene lost 4 bases and the J gene lost 2 bases, with 12 bases spanning the gap. The CDR3 covers 14 residues. Germline V gene sequence: CDR1 LGHDT, CDR2 YNNKEL (reference sequence). The CDR3 DNA follows: TGTGCCAGCAGCCTCAGGTCCCTCGCCTACGAGCAGTACTTC. Its translation: CASSLRSLAYEQYF.

The gene calls are TRBV12-3 or TRBV12-4 and TRBJ1-1; no definite D call. Trimming removed 4 bases from V and 6 bases from J, with 15 bases in between. This CDR3 region has 14 residues. The CDR3 DNA reads as TGTGCCAGCAGTTCACCGTCTGGGGTTCCTGAAGCTTTCTTT. Translating it yields CASSSPSGVPEAFF.

The chain joins TRBV7-2 to TRBJ2-7; the D is unclear. This CDR3 has 16 residues. CDR1 is SGHTA and CDR2 is FQGNSA in the germline V gene. V lost 4 bases, J lost 6 bases, and 22 bases lay in between. In nucleotides, the CDR3 is TGTGCCAGCAGCTCAATTAAGCCGGTCCATTACAGCGAGCAGTACTTC. It is translated as CASSSIKPVHYSEQYF.

The rearrangement joins TRBV12-3 or TRBV12-4 to TRBJ1-6; D remains ambiguous. The V end lost 5 bases, the J end lost 8 bases, and 10 bases lay between the germline ends. This CDR3 contains 13 residues. The CDR3 reads CASSGQRDSPLHF. For the CDR3, the DNA is TGTGCCAGCAGTGGCCAGAGGGATTCACCCCTCCACTTT.

In DNA, the CDR3 is TGTGCCAGCAGCTTGGGACAGCGGTTTCCCAATTCACCCCTCCACTTT. Translation gives CASSLGQRFPNSPLHF. The chain couples TRBV9 to TRBJ1-6, with 7 bases aligning to TRBD1. In germline, CDR1 is SGDLS, CDR2 YYNGEE. The CDR3 length is 16 residues. The V gene end was trimmed by 4 bases and the J gene end by 7 bases; junction bases not matched to a gene: 11.